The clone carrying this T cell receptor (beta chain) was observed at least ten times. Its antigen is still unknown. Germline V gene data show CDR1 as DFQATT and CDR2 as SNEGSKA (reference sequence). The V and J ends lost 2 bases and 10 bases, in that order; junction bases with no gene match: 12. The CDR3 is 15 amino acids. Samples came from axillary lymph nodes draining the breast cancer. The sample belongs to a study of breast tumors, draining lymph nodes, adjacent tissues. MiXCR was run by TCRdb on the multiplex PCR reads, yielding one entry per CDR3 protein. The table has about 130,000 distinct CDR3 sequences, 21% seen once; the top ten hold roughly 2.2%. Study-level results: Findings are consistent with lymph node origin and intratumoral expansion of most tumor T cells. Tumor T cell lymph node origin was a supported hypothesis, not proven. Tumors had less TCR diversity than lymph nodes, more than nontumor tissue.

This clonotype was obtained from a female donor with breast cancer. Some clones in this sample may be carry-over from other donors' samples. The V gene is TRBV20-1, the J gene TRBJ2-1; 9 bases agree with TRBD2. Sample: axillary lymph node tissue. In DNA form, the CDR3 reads TGCAGTGCTAGATATCCGAGCGGGAGGTATGGAGAGCAGTTCTTC. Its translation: CSARYPSGRYGEQFF.